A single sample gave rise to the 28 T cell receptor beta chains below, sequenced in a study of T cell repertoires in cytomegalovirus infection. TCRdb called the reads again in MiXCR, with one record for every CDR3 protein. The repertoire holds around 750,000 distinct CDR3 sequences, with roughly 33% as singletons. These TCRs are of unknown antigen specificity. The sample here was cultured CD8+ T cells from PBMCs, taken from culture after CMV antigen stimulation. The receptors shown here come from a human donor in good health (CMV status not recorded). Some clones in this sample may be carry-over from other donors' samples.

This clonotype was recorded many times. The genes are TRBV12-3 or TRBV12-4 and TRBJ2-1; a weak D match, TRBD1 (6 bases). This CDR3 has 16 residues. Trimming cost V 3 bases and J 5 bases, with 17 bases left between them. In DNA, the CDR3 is TGTGCCAGCAGTTTTATCACAGGGAAACATAACAATGAGCAGTTCTTC. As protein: CASSFITGKHNNEQFF.

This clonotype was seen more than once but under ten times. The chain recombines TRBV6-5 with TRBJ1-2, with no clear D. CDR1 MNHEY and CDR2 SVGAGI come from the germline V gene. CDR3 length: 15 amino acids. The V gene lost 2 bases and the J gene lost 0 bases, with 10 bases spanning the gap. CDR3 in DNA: TGTGCCAGCAGTTACAGTCCCAGCTCTAACTATGGCTACACCTTC. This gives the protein CASSYSPSSNYGYTF.

The CDR3 DNA is TGTGCCAGCAGTTTCGGACAGGCAGGGGAGCAGTACGTC. Translating gives CASSFGQAGEQYV. The J gene is TRBJ2-7, the V gene TRBV6-2 or TRBV6-3, with 7 bases matching TRBD1. With V trimmed by 4 bases and J by 7 bases, 7 bases remained unmatched. This CDR3 region has 13 residues. Germline CDR1 and CDR2: MNHEY and SVGEGT.

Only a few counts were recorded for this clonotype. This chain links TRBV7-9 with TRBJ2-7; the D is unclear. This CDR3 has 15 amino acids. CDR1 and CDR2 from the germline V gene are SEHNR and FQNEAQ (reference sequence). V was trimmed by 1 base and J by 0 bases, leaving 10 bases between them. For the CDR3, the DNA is TGTGCCAGCAGCTTAGGCGGCCGCCCCTCCTACGAGCAGTACTTC. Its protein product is CASSLGGRPSYEQYF.

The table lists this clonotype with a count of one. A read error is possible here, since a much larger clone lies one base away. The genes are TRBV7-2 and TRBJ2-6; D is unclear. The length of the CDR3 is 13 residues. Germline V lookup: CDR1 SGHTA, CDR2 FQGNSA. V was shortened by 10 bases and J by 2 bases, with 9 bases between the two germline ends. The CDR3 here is CANSITGANVLTF. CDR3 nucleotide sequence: TGTGCCAACAGTATAACTGGGGCCAACGTCCTGACTTTC.

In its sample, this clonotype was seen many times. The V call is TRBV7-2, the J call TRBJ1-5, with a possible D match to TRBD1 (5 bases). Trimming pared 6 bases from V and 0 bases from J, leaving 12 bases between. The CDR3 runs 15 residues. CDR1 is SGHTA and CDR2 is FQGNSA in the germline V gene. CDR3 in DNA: TGTGCCAGCAGGGTCCAAGGGGTTAGCAATCAGCCCCAGCATTTT. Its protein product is CASRVQGVSNQPQHF.

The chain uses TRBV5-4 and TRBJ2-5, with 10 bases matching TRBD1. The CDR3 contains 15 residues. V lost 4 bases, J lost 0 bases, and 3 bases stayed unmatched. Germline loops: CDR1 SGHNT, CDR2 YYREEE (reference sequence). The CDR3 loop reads CASSMDRGYQETQYF. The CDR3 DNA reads TGTGCCAGCAGCATGGACAGGGGGTACCAAGAGACCCAGTACTTC.

The CDR3 spells CASSVQGNVYNEQFF. The CDR3 nucleotides read TGTGCCAGCAGTGTTCAGGGGAATGTCTACAATGAGCAGTTCTTC. V is TRBV7-2 and J is TRBJ2-1; possible D gene TRBD1, 6 bases. The CDR3 length is 15 residues. Germline CDR1 SGHTA, CDR2 FQGNSA. V lost 6 bases and J lost 3, with 15 bases in between.

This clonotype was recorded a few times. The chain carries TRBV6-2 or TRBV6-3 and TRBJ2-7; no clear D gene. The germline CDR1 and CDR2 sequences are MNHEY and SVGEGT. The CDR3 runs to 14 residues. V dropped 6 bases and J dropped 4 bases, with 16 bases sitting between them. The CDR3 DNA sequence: TGTGCCAGCAGCCTCCTGAGTTCTGGGTACGAGCAGTACGTC. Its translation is CASSLLSSGYEQYV.

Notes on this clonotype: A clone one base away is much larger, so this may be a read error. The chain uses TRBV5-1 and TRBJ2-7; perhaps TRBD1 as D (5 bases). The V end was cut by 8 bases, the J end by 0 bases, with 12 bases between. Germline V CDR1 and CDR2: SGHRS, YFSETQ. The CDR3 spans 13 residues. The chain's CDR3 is CARSPDNSYEQYF. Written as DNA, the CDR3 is TGCGCCAGAAGTCCGGACAACTCCTACGAGCAGTACTTC.

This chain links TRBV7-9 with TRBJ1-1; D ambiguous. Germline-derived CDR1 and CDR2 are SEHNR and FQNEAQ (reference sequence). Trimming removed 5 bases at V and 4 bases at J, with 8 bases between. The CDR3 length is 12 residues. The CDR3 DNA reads TGTGCCAGCAGCGAACAGAGCACTGAAGCTTTCTTT. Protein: CASSEQSTEAFF.

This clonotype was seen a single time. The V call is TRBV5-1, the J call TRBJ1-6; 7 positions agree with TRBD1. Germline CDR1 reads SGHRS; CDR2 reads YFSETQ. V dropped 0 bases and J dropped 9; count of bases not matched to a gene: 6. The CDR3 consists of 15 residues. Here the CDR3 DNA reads TGCGCCAGCAGCTTGGGGGCAGGGGGAAGTTCACCCCTCCACTTT. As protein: CASSLGAGGSSPLHF.

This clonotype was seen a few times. This CDR3 reads CASSAGLAGGEQYV. The CDR3, as DNA: TGTGCCAGCAGCGCGGGACTAGCCGGAGGCGAGCAGTACGTC. This rearrangement joins TRBV11-2 to TRBJ2-7, with 9 bases lining up with TRBD2. The CDR3 loop spans 14 amino acids. Germline lookup yields CDR1 SGHAT and CDR2 FQNNGV. After removal of 5 bases from V and 6 bases from J, the junction contained 8 bases not matched to a gene.

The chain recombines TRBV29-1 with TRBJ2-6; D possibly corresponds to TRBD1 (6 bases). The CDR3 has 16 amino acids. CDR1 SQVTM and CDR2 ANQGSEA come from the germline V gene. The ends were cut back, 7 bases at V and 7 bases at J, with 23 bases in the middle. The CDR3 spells CSASRLGALGANVLTF. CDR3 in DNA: TGCAGCGCCTCTAGACTGGGGGCTCTGGGAGCCAACGTCCTGACTTTC.

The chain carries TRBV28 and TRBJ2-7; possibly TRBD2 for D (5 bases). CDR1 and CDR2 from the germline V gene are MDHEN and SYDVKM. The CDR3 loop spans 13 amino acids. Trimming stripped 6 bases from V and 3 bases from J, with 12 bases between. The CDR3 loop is CASSETGLYEQYV. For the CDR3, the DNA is TGTGCCAGCAGCGAGACCGGACTCTACGAGCAGTACGTC.

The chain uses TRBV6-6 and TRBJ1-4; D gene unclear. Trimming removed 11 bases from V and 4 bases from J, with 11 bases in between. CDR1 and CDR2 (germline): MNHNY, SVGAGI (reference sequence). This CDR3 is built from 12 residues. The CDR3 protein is CAVLAGNEKLFF. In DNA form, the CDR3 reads TGTGCCGTCCTGGCTGGTAATGAAAAACTGTTTTTT.

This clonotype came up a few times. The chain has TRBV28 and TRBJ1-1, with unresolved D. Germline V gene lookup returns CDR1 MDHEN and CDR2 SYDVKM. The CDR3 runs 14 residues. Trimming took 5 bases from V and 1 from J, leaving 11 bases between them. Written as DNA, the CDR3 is TGTGCCAGCAGTACAAAACCGGGGAACACTGAAGCTTTCTTT. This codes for CASSTKPGNTEAFF.

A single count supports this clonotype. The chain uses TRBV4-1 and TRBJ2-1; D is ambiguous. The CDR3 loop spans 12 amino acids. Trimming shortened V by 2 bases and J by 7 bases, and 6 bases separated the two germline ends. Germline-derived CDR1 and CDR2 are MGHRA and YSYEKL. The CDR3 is CASSQLRNEQFF. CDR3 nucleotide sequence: TGCGCCAGCAGCCAACTTAGAAATGAGCAGTTCTTC.

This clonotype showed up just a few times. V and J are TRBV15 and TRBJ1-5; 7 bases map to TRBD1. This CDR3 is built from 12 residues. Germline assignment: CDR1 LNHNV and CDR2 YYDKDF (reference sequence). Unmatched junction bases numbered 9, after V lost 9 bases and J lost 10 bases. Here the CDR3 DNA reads TGTGCCACGGGGCAGGGGGTCGATCCCCAGCATTTT. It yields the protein CATGQGVDPQHF.

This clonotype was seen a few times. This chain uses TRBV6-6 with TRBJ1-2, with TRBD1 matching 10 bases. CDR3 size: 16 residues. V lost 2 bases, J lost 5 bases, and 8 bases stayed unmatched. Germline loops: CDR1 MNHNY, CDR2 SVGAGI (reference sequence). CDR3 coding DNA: TGTGCCAGCAGTTACCAGCAGACAGGGGGCCGGTATGGCTACACCTTC. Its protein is CASSYQQTGGRYGYTF.

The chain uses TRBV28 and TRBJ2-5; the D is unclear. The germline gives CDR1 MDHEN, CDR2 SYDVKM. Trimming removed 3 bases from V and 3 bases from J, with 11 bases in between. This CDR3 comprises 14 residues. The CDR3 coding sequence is TGTGCCAGCAGTTTTTTCCCAGAAAAAGAGACCCAGTACTTC. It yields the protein CASSFFPEKETQYF.

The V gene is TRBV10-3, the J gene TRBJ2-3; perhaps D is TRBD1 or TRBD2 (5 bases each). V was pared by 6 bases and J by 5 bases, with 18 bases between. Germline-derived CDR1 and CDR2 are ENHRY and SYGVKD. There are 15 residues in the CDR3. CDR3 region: CAIRVKQGEKDTQYF. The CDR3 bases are TGTGCCATCAGAGTAAAACAAGGGGAGAAAGATACGCAGTATTTT.

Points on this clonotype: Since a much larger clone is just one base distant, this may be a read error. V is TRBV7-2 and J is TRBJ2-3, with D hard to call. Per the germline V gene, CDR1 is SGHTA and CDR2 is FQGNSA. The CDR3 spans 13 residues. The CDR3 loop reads CDSSDLPTDTQYF. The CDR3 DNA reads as TGTGACAGCAGTGATCTCCCCACAGATACGCAGTATTTT.

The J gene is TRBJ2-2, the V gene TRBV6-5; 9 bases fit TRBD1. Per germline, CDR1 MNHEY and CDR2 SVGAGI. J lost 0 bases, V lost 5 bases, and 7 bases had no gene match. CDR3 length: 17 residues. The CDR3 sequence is CASSPRTGVSNTGELFF. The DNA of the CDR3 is TGTGCCAGCAGTCCCCGGACAGGGGTTTCGAACACCGGGGAGCTGTTTTTT.

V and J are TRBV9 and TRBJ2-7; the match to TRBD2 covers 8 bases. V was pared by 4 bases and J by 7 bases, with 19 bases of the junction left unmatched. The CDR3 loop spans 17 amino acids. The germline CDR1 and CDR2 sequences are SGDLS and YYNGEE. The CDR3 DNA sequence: TGTGCCAGCAGCAATAATAGGGAGCGGGGGAGCTACTATGAGCAGTACTTC. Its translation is CASSNNRERGSYYEQYF.

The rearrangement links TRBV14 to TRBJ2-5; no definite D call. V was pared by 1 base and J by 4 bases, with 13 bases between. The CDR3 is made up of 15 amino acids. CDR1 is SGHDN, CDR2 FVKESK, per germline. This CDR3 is CASSQGGSPRETQYF. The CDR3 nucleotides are TGTGCCAGCAGCCAAGGAGGTAGTCCCAGAGAGACCCAGTACTTC.

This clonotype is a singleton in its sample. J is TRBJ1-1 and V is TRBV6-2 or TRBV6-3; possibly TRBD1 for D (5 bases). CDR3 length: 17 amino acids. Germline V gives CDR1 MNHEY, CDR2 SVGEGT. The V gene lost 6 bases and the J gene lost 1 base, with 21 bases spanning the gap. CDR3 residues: CASSQGSGMGKNTEAFF. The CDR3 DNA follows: TGTGCCAGCAGCCAGGGATCAGGGATGGGGAAGAACACTGAAGCTTTCTTT.

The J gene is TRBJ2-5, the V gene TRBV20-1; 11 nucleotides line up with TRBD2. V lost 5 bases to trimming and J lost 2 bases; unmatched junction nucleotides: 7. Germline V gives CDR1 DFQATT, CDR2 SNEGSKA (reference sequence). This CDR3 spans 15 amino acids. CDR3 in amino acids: CSARLLAGEQETQYF. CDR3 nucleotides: TGCAGTGCTCGACTACTAGCGGGGGAACAAGAGACCCAGTACTTC.